In its sample, the clone carrying this TCR beta chain was seen a few times. The data belong to a study of T-cell reconstitution after alpha-beta-depleted transplantation in children. V lost 5 bases to trimming and J lost 1 base; unmatched junction nucleotides: 12. Germline CDR1 and CDR2: SEHNR and FQNEAQ (reference sequence). The CDR3 is 17 amino acids. Unique molecular identifiers were used to barcode this TCRbeta library. TCRdb reprocessed the PCR reads via MiXCR and lists one record per CDR3 protein. The data hold a few hundred thousand distinct CDR3 sequences, with around 18% observed a single time.

The clonotype was recovered from a human donor who donated a stem cell graft to a child with acute lymphoblastic leukemia. The chain employs TRBV7-9 and TRBJ2-7; 9 bases match TRBD1. This specimen consisted of PBMCs from the stem cell graft donor, obtained from the stem cell graft. In DNA form, the CDR3 reads TGTGCCAGCAGCGCTACCCAGCCCGGGACAGGGTCCTACGAGCAGTACTTC. Its translation: CASSATQPGTGSYEQYF.